The 6 T cell receptor beta chains given below trace back to one sample, sequenced in a study of blood T cells in healthy people across ages. Then a second PCR, running roughly 6 to 11 cycles, was carried out with a sample-barcoded 5' primer and a J-beta primer mix. In TCRdb, the 5' RACE reads were re-called with MiXCR into one record per CDR3 protein. The sample consists of around 1,700,000 distinct CDR3 sequences, roughly 27% of them appearing once. Material for sequencing was blood. These receptors were obtained from a woman aged 25 to 39 in good health.

This clonotype was seen repeatedly, ten times or more. V gene TRBV12-3 or TRBV12-4 combines with J gene TRBJ2-7, with D perhaps given as TRBD1 or TRBD2 (5 bases each). Trimming shortened V by 6 bases and J by 2 bases, and 14 bases separated the two germline ends. This CDR3 contains 14 residues. The CDR3 loop reads CASRRTGTTYEQYF. Here the CDR3 DNA reads TGTGCCAGCAGGCGGACCGGGACCACCTACGAGCAGTACTTC.

This clonotype was counted a few times. The rearrangement joins TRBV19 to TRBJ2-7; no reliable D call. The end of the DNA fits TRBJ2-5 better, so the J call may be wrong. The CDR3 totals 13 residues. Germline V gives CDR1 LNHDA, CDR2 SQIVND (reference sequence). The CDR3 DNA follows: TGTGCCAGTAGTATAGAATCCAGAGAGACCCAGTACTTC. The encoded protein is CASSIESRETQYF.

Points on this clonotype: Sequence at one end of the junction differs from germline and may be a read error. The chain recombines TRBV24-1 with TRBJ1-2; a possible D gene is TRBD1 (5 bases). The CDR3 sequence is 13 residues long. CDR1 KGHDR and CDR2 SFDVKD come from the germline V gene. The CDR3 nucleotides read TGTACCACCAGTGCACCAGGGCCCTATGGCTACACCTTC. Translating gives CTTSAPGPYGYTF.

This clonotype was recorded a few times. This rearrangement joins TRBV20-1 to TRBJ2-3; 15 nucleotides line up with TRBD2. Per the germline V gene, CDR1 is DFQATT and CDR2 is SNEGSKA (reference sequence). CDR3 length: 15 residues. V was clipped by 4 bases and J by 5 bases; unmatched bases: 4. CDR3 amino acids: CSATGLAGGRDTQYF. The CDR3 DNA reads as TGCAGTGCTACCGGACTAGCGGGGGGGCGAGATACGCAGTATTTT.

The CDR3, as DNA: TGTGCCACCAGCAGAGGAGGGACGCAGGGGGCCTTGGGTGGCTACACCTTC. Its protein is CATSRGGTQGALGGYTF. V gene TRBV15 combines with J gene TRBJ1-2, with 8 nucleotides matching TRBD1. From germline, CDR1 is LNHNV and CDR2 YYDKDF (reference sequence). The CDR3 is made up of 17 amino acids. V was clipped by 1 base and J by 7 bases; unmatched bases: 14.

Of note for this clonotype: One end of the junction is discordant with germline, which a read error may explain. This chain links TRBV4-3 with TRBJ2-7; 9 bases agree with TRBD2. CDR1 and CDR2 (germline): LGHNA, YSLEER. The CDR3 runs 16 residues. The DNA for the CDR3 is TGCGCCGGCAGCCAAGATTTGCGGGAGGGCCCAAGCGAGCAGTACTTC. Translating it yields CAGSQDLREGPSEQYF.